Below, 32 T cell receptor beta chains from the same sample are listed, as sequenced in a study of blood T cells in healthy people across ages (dated by TCRdb to between 2015 and 2016). Libraries were made using 5' RACE. Instrument used: Illumina HiSeq 2500. A second PCR of about 7 to 12 cycles was run with a J-beta primer mix and a sample-barcoded 5' primer. TCRdb ran its own pipeline on the public reads, namely fastp trimming at Q25 and MiXCR clone calling, and kept in-frame beta chains. Every CDR3 protein is listed once, alongside the most common genes and DNA of its rows. For this sample the table gives about 1.6 million distinct CDR3 sequences, of which roughly 32% were detected only once. The biggest ten clones account for about 11% of the sample. Sequenced input: blood. Receptor source: a woman in her 30s in good health.

The chain has TRBV25-1 and TRBJ2-7; no clear D gene. Between the trimmed V and J ends, which lost 6 bases and 0 bases, there was a span of 9 bases. CDR1 is MGHDK, CDR2 SYGVNS, per germline. CDR3 length: 13 residues. CDR3 loop: CASRSQNSYEQYF. For the CDR3, the DNA is TGTGCCAGCAGGTCACAGAACTCCTACGAGCAGTACTTC.

The CDR3 region is CASNETDTQYF. The CDR3 region has the DNA TGTGCCAGCAATGAAACAGATACGCAGTATTTT. The rearrangement links TRBV28 to TRBJ2-3; D gene uncertain. From germline, CDR1 is MDHEN and CDR2 SYDVKM. This CDR3 region has 11 residues. V dropped 7 bases and J dropped 3 bases, with 5 bases sitting between them.

This clonotype was counted ten times or more. This chain connects TRBV5-1 to TRBJ2-1; D perhaps matches TRBD2 (6 bases). Per the germline V gene, CDR1 is SGHRS and CDR2 is YFSETQ. There are 12 residues in the CDR3. Trimming removed 7 bases at V and 8 bases at J, with 13 bases between. CDR3 DNA: TGCGCCAGCGCCCACCGGAGGGATGAGCAGTTCTTC. Protein: CASAHRRDEQFF.

This clonotype was observed many times. The chain couples TRBV4-1 to TRBJ2-3; D perhaps matches TRBD2 (7 bases). The CDR3 is made up of 15 amino acids. The germline V and J ends were trimmed by 1 base and 4 bases, with 12 bases remaining between them. The germline V gene has CDR1 MGHRA and CDR2 YSYEKL. CDR3 DNA sequence: TGCGCCAGCAGCCAAGGGGGGGGCCTCTCAGATACGCAGTATTTT. Its translation is CASSQGGGLSDTQYF.

This clonotype was found many times. The chain recombines TRBV27 with TRBJ1-2; 7 positions match TRBD1. The germline CDR1 and CDR2 sequences are MNHEY and SMNVEV (reference sequence). Trimming removed 6 bases from V and 4 bases from J; junction bases left unmatched: 11. The CDR3 totals 15 residues. The CDR3 coding sequence is TGTGCCAGCAGCGCCCCCGGGACAGTCCCCTATGGCTACACCTTC. Translated: CASSAPGTVPYGYTF.

This clonotype was seen at least ten times. V gene TRBV7-2 combines with J gene TRBJ2-3; D unclear. V lost 4 bases and J lost 0, with 11 bases in between. In germline, CDR1 is SGHTA, CDR2 FQGNSA. The CDR3 spans 15 residues. The CDR3 loop is CASSSNTGSTDTQYF. CDR3 coding DNA: TGTGCCAGCAGCTCGAATACGGGTAGCACAGATACGCAGTATTTT.

The rearrangement links TRBV7-9 to TRBJ1-1; no definite D call. The germline V gene encodes CDR1 SEHNR and CDR2 FQNEAQ (reference sequence). CDR3 length: 16 residues. V lost 5 bases, J lost 1 base, and 17 bases lay in between. As DNA, the CDR3 is TGTGCCAGCAGCGACTCGGTCCAGGACGGGAACACTGAAGCTTTCTTT. It is translated as CASSDSVQDGNTEAFF. Based on the CDR3 plus reference TRBV7-9 and TRBJ1-1, the full variable domain is DTGVSQNPRHKITKRGQNVTFRCDPISEHNRLYWYRQTLGQGPEFLTYFQNEAQLEKSRLLSDRFSAERPKGSFSTLEIQRTEQGDSAMYLCASSDSVQDGNTEAFFGQGTRLTVV.

The chain couples TRBV3-1 to TRBJ2-3, with no clear D. The CDR3 has 15 residues. Germline values: CDR1 LGHDT, CDR2 YNNKEL (reference sequence). V lost 0 bases to trimming and J lost 1 base, with 8 bases between them. For the CDR3, the DNA is TGTGCCAGCAGCCAAGAAGAGGATCGCACAGATACGCAGTATTTT. It codes for CASSQEEDRTDTQYF.

This clonotype has a handful of counts. This rearrangement joins TRBV13 to TRBJ2-3; no clear D. Germline CDR1 is PRHDT and CDR2 is FYEKMQ (reference sequence). The CDR3 length is 17 residues. Trimming left V 0 bases short and J 0 bases short, with 13 bases between. The CDR3 bases are TGTGCCAGCAGCTTAGGGATGGTGCAATCTAGCACAGATACGCAGTATTTT. Amino acids: CASSLGMVQSSTDTQYF.

The rearrangement uses TRBV10-3 and TRBJ1-5; D gene ambiguous. Between the trimmed V and J ends, which lost 0 bases and 7 bases, there was a span of 16 bases. CDR1 is ENHRY and CDR2 is SYGVKD in the germline V gene. CDR3 length: 16 residues. CDR3 in DNA: TGTGCCATCAGTGAGTCAACAGCCCTCGGCATCCAGCCCCAGCATTTT. Protein product: CAISESTALGIQPQHF.

J is TRBJ2-3 and V is TRBV4-1; 8 bases are a match to TRBD2. This CDR3 comprises 20 residues. V was pared by 0 bases and J by 2 bases, with 16 bases of the junction left unmatched. The germline V gene has CDR1 MGHRA and CDR2 YSYEKL. CDR3 sequence reads: CASSQEQTGGPYGDTDTQYF. The CDR3, as DNA: TGCGCCAGCAGCCAAGAACAGACGGGAGGGCCCTATGGGGACACAGATACGCAGTATTTT.

The table lists this clonotype with many counts. V gene TRBV5-6 combines with J gene TRBJ1-5; D remains ambiguous. Per germline, CDR1 SGHDT and CDR2 YYEEEE. V was pared by 0 bases and J by 9 bases, with 7 bases between. This CDR3 has 12 residues. CDR3 sequence (DNA): TGTGCCAGCAGCTTGGGGTTGGGGCCCCAGCATTTT. Protein: CASSLGLGPQHF.

The chain is built from TRBV11-2 and TRBJ1-4; possibly TRBD1 for D (6 bases). The V gene's germline CDR1 is SGHAT and CDR2 FQNNGV. V was clipped by 0 bases and J by 3 bases, with 8 bases between them. The length of the CDR3 is 15 residues. CDR3 in amino acids: CASSLDGGSNEKLFF. CDR3 DNA: TGTGCCAGCAGCTTAGATGGGGGCTCTAATGAAAAACTGTTTTTT.

The genes are TRBV20-1 and TRBJ2-7, with a possible D match to TRBD1 (5 bases). The CDR3 covers 12 residues. Germline V lookup: CDR1 DFQATT, CDR2 SNEGSKA (reference sequence). The V end lost 3 bases, the J end lost 2 bases, and 8 bases lay between the germline ends. The DNA for the CDR3 is TGCAGTGCTAGGCAGGACACCTACGAGCAGTACTTC. Translation gives CSARQDTYEQYF.

The table lists this clonotype with a few counts. This chain joins TRBV6-5 and TRBJ2-5; no definite D call. Germline CDR1 is MNHEY and CDR2 is SVGAGI. The CDR3 contains 13 residues. Deletions cut 6 bases from V and 5 bases from J, with 13 bases between. CDR3 bases: TGTGCCAGCAGCCGACTGGGCTGGGAGACCCAGTACTTC. It is translated as CASSRLGWETQYF.

The chain recombines TRBV28 with TRBJ2-7; 7 bases match TRBD2. This CDR3 has 11 amino acids. The J segment lost 2 bases and the V segment lost 11 bases, leaving 3 bases of the junction unmatched. Germline CDR1 reads MDHEN; CDR2 reads SYDVKM. CDR3 sequence: CAAGVAYEQYF. The CDR3 DNA reads TGTGCCGCGGGGGTGGCCTACGAGCAGTACTTC.

This clonotype was recorded many times. This chain links TRBV4-1 with TRBJ2-2; TRBD1 matches at 11 bases. The junction had 7 bases not matched to a gene; V was cut back by 1 base and J by 3 bases. CDR1 and CDR2 (germline): MGHRA, YSYEKL. The CDR3 has 18 amino acids. CDR3 loop: CASSQAGQGDSHTGELFF. The CDR3 DNA reads as TGCGCCAGCAGCCAAGCGGGACAGGGGGATTCGCACACCGGGGAGCTGTTTTTT.

This clonotype appeared a few times. The gene calls are TRBV9 and TRBJ2-5; no definite D call. The CDR3 covers 14 residues. Trimming left V 0 bases short and J 4 bases short, with 10 bases between. Germline CDR1 reads SGDLS; CDR2 reads YYNGEE. The CDR3 nucleotides read TGTGCCAGCAGCGTAGCGGTCTACGGAGAGACCCAGTACTTC. This codes for CASSVAVYGETQYF.

This clonotype was picked up a small number of times. This rearrangement joins TRBV6-1 to TRBJ2-5; the D call may be TRBD1 or TRBD2 (5 bases each). The CDR3 runs to 14 residues. CDR1 MNHNS and CDR2 SASEGT come from the germline V gene. Trimming left V 5 bases short and J 2 bases short, with 12 bases between. The CDR3: CASSWGRQQETQYF. CDR3 coding DNA: TGTGCCAGCAGTTGGGGGAGACAGCAAGAGACCCAGTACTTC.

This clonotype was recorded many times. The chain joins TRBV4-1 to TRBJ2-7; D is possibly TRBD2 (6 bases). V was cut by 0 bases and J by 5 bases, with 17 bases left in between. The CDR3 loop spans 16 amino acids. Per the germline V gene, CDR1 is MGHRA and CDR2 is YSYEKL. This chain's CDR3 is CASSQDAWARGHEQYF. For the CDR3, the DNA is TGCGCCAGCAGCCAAGATGCATGGGCGCGGGGCCACGAGCAGTACTTC.

The gene calls are TRBV12-3 or TRBV12-4 and TRBJ2-7, with D hard to call. The CDR3 extends over 13 amino acids. Trimming left V 6 bases short and J 6 bases short, with 15 bases between. DNA of the CDR3: TGTGCCAGCAGCTTGGGTAACGGGTTCGAGCAGTACTTC. Translated: CASSLGNGFEQYF.

Only one count was recorded for this clonotype. The genes are TRBV30 and TRBJ2-7; D remains ambiguous. The CDR3 is 12 amino acids. Trimming cost V 0 bases and J 7 bases, with 10 bases left between them. Germline V gene data show CDR1 as GTSNPN and CDR2 as SVGIG (reference sequence). The CDR3 DNA is TGTGCCTGGAGTGTTGAGTTGCCGGAGCAGTACTTC. Residues: CAWSVELPEQYF.

This clonotype was observed a few times. The chain joins TRBV7-9 to TRBJ1-2; 8 bases line up with TRBD1. The V segment lost 2 bases and the J segment 0 bases; nucleotides outside the gene matches: 8. CDR3 length equals 17 residues. Germline assignment: CDR1 SEHNR and CDR2 FQNEAQ (reference sequence). The CDR3 DNA is TGTGCCAGCAGCTTAATCCCAGGGGGCGTAACTAACTATGGCTACACCTTC. Its protein is CASSLIPGGVTNYGYTF.

This clonotype appeared a few times. The chain recombines TRBV2 with TRBJ1-4, with TRBD1 matching over 7 bases. This CDR3 has 17 amino acids. V lost 6 bases and J lost 2; bases outside the gene matches: 12. From germline, CDR1 is SNHLY and CDR2 FYNNEI. The CDR3 here is CASSEWATGSTNEKLFF. CDR3 DNA: TGTGCCAGCAGCGAATGGGCGACAGGGTCTACTAATGAAAAACTGTTTTTT.

This clonotype was counted ten times or more. The chain has TRBV2 and TRBJ2-7; TRBD2 agrees at 10 bases. CDR1 and CDR2 from the germline V gene are SNHLY and FYNNEI. This CDR3 is 15 amino acids long. V lost 6 bases, J lost 2 bases, and 7 bases stayed unmatched. The CDR3 DNA reads TGTGCCAGCAGCCCCGGGACTAGCGCCACCTACGAGCAGTACTTC. Amino acid sequence: CASSPGTSATYEQYF.

Concerning this clonotype: With a much larger clone just one base away, this may be a read error. The chain employs TRBV29-1 and TRBJ2-4, with D tentatively TRBD1 or TRBD2 (5 bases each). The end of the DNA aligns better with TRBJ2-7, so the J call may be wrong. From germline, CDR1 is SQVTM and CDR2 ANQGSEA. The CDR3 covers 14 residues. The CDR3 bases are TGCAGCGCTGGGGGTCTCCAGGGTGAACACGAGCAGTACTTC. Translating gives CSAGGLQGEHEQYF.

The chain recombines TRBV27 with TRBJ1-5; D uncertain. Looked up from germline, CDR1 is MNHEY and CDR2 is SMNVEV (reference sequence). The V end lost 3 bases, the J end lost 4 bases, and 10 bases lay between the germline ends. This CDR3 contains 14 residues. The CDR3 reads CASSLSEKNQPQHF. In DNA, the CDR3 is TGTGCCAGCAGTTTGTCGGAGAAAAATCAGCCCCAGCATTTT.

This clonotype was detected only once. The V call is TRBV15, the J call TRBJ2-1; the match to TRBD2 covers 16 bases. The CDR3 covers 15 residues. Trimming took 4 bases from V and 9 from J; bases not matched to a gene: 3. Per the germline V gene, CDR1 is LNHNV and CDR2 is YYDKDF (reference sequence). This CDR3 is CATSMGLAGGFEQFF. CDR3 nucleotides: TGTGCCACCAGCATGGGACTAGCGGGAGGGTTTGAGCAGTTCTTC. Complete variable domain (other parts from reference TRBV15 and TRBJ2-1): DAMVIQNPRYQVTQFGKPVTLSCSQTLNHNVMYWYQQKSSQAPKLLFHYYDKDFNNEADTPDNFQSRRPNTSFCFLDIRSPGLGDTAMYLCATSMGLAGGFEQFFGPGTRLTVL.

V and J are TRBV6-1 and TRBJ1-2; 8 bases align to TRBD1. The germline CDR1 and CDR2 sequences are MNHNS and SASEGT. V was pared by 1 base and J by 4 bases, with 5 bases of the junction left unmatched. The length of the CDR3 is 15 residues. The CDR3 coding sequence is TGTGCCAGCAGTGAAGTGTTGACAGGGGCCTATGGCTACACCTTC. Translated: CASSEVLTGAYGYTF.

This clonotype has a count of ten or more. The genes are TRBV29-1 and TRBJ2-1; the match to TRBD1 covers 11 bases. CDR3 length: 14 amino acids. V was clipped by 7 bases and J by 8 bases; unmatched bases: 10. Looked up from germline, CDR1 is SQVTM and CDR2 is ANQGSEA. CDR3 loop: CSGFGTGGSDEQFF. The CDR3 nucleotides are TGCAGCGGGTTCGGGACAGGGGGTTCTGATGAGCAGTTCTTC.

On this clonotype itself: The conserved phenylalanine or tryptophan is not found at the CDR3 terminus, so this likely reflects a read error. V gene TRBV5-1 combines with J gene TRBJ2-3; either TRBD1 or TRBD2 may supply D (5 bases each). The CDR3 sequence is 15 residues long. V was trimmed by 0 bases and J by 2 bases, leaving 10 bases between them. Looked up from germline, CDR1 is SGHRS and CDR2 is YFSETQ. CDR3 DNA sequence: TGCGCCAGCAGCTTGGACGGGGCCCACACAGATACGCAGTATTTG. It encodes CASSLDGAHTDTQYL.

J is TRBJ2-5 and V is TRBV20-1; 8 nucleotides line up with TRBD2. V was pared by 4 bases and J by 2 bases, with 6 bases of the junction left unmatched. This CDR3 is built from 14 residues. Germline CDR1 DFQATT, CDR2 SNEGSKA (reference sequence). The CDR3 DNA is TGCAGTGCTAACCCCGGGAGGGGACAAGAGACCCAGTACTTC. It translates to CSANPGRGQETQYF.